This T cell receptor (beta chain) was sequenced for a study of CD4 and CD8 cells across lung adenocarcinoma regions. V lost 8 bases and J 4 bases, leaving 14 bases between the germline ends. Germline CDR1 is MNHNS and CDR2 is SASEGT. The CDR3 has 13 residues. By sample share, this clonotype is medium-sized. The patients had localized lung adenocarcinoma, a non-small cell subtype. One entry per CDR3 protein results from TCRdb running MiXCR on the PCR reads. The profile shows 9,500 to 12,000 distinct CDR3 sequences, around half of them singletons. This chain connects TRBV6-1 to TRBJ1-1; D may be TRBD1 (5 bases). The sequence derives from a male donor with lung adenocarcinoma. The CD4 and CD8 labels of this study may be unreliable. The sample taken for sequencing was CD8+ T cells from the margin of a lung tumor. Here the CDR3 reads CASSRDWSTEAFF. In DNA form, the CDR3 reads TGTGCCAGCTCAAGGGACTGGTCCACTGAAGCTTTCTTT.